A single sample is the source of the 15 T cell receptor beta chains below, sequenced in a study of blood T cell repertoires in COVID-19. The table came from immunoSEQ multiplex PCR; TCRdb's copy has only in-frame clones and leaves some out. The data contain about 97,000 clones, approximately 90% of them singletons. What was sequenced was peripheral blood. Receptors were obtained from a human donor in a cohort sampled during active COVID-19.

The V and J genes are TRBV19 and TRBJ2-5; 7 bases fit TRBD1. There are 13 residues in the CDR3. V lost 3 bases, J lost 4 bases, and 2 bases stayed unmatched. CDR1 is LNHDA and CDR2 is SQIVND in the germline V gene (reference sequence). The CDR3 here is CASSISGGETQYF. In nucleotides, the CDR3 is TGTGCCAGTAGTATCTCAGGGGGAGAGACCCAGTACTTC.

The gene calls are TRBV5-1 and TRBJ2-3; the match to TRBD1 covers 9 bases. The V segment lost 3 bases and the J segment 4 bases; nucleotides outside the gene matches: 3. The CDR3 is 14 residues long. Germline V gene lookup returns CDR1 SGHRS and CDR2 YFSETQ. The CDR3 loop is CASSSGTGPDTQYF. The CDR3 DNA sequence: TGCGCCAGCAGCTCCGGGACAGGGCCAGATACGCAGTATTTT.

This clone was seen just once. The CDR3 loop is CASSLMGQGGYGYTF. Written as DNA, the CDR3 is TGCGCCAGCAGCTTGATGGGACAGGGCGGCTATGGCTACACCTTC. J is TRBJ1-2 and V is TRBV5-1; the match to TRBD1 covers 9 bases. J gave up 4 bases and V 1 base, and 5 bases lay outside the gene matches. CDR3 length equals 15 residues. Germline V CDR1 and CDR2: SGHRS, YFSETQ. The full variable domain, its missing parts supplied by reference TRBV5-1 and TRBJ1-2, is KAGVTQTPRYLIKTRGQQVTLSCSPISGHRSVSWYQQTPGQGLQFLFEYFSETQRNKGNFPGRFSGRQFSNSRSEMNVSTLELGDSALYLCASSLMGQGGYGYTFGSGTRLTVV.

The chain joins TRBV27 to TRBJ2-7; 11 bases map to TRBD1. With V trimmed by 6 bases and J by 6 bases, 10 bases remained unmatched. The CDR3 consists of 15 residues. Per germline, CDR1 MNHEY and CDR2 SMNVEV (reference sequence). The DNA of the CDR3 is TGTGCCAGCAGCCATAGGAGGGACAGGGGGGTCGAGCAGTACTTC. As protein: CASSHRRDRGVEQYF.

This clone has just one count. The chain combines TRBV10-2 with TRBJ2-6, with 9 bases matching TRBD1. The J segment lost 2 bases and the V segment lost 4 bases, leaving 9 bases of the junction unmatched. CDR3 length equals 18 residues. CDR1 WSHSY and CDR2 SAAADI come from the germline V gene. The CDR3 sequence is CASSASGQGGPGANVLTF. The DNA of the CDR3 is TGCGCCAGCAGTGCGTCGGGACAGGGAGGGCCTGGGGCCAACGTCCTGACTTTC.

The chain links TRBV12-5 to TRBJ1-3; D uncertain. The germline V and J ends were trimmed by 8 bases and 0 bases, with 14 bases remaining between them. Germline values: CDR1 LGHNT, CDR2 FRNRAP. The CDR3 is made up of 15 amino acids. The CDR3 protein is CASSRGDRSGNTIYF. CDR3 coding DNA: TGTGCTAGTTCGCGCGGGGATCGCTCTGGAAACACCATATATTTT.

In nucleotides, the CDR3 is TGCGCCAGCAGCTTGTGGGGGACAGGGGACGCCGATACGCAGTATTTT. Protein product: CASSLWGTGDADTQYF. V is TRBV5-1 and J is TRBJ2-3; 10 bases line up with TRBD1. The CDR3 spans 16 residues. Unmatched junction bases numbered 8, after V lost 1 base and J lost 6 bases. Germline lookup yields CDR1 SGHRS and CDR2 YFSETQ.

The rearrangement links TRBV28 to TRBJ1-5; no reliable D call. Germline V lookup: CDR1 MDHEN, CDR2 SYDVKM. V lost 5 bases, J lost 3 bases, and 14 bases lay in between. CDR3 length: 15 residues. The CDR3 region is CASSPQARINQPQHF. DNA of the CDR3: TGTGCCAGCAGTCCGCAGGCTCGGATCAATCAGCCCCAGCATTTT.

This CDR3 is CASSQAPGLAYDTQYF. The CDR3 region has the DNA TGTGCCAGCAGCCAAGCCCCGGGACTAGCTTACGATACGCAGTATTTT. V and J are TRBV14 and TRBJ2-3; 9 bases match TRBD2. V shed 1 base, J shed 6 bases, and the junction held 8 bases outside the gene matches. The CDR3 sequence is 16 residues long. CDR1 and CDR2 (germline): SGHDN, FVKESK.

The chain carries TRBV6-5 and TRBJ2-7; 9 bases fit TRBD1. CDR1 is MNHEY, CDR2 SVGAGI, per germline. J lost 6 bases, V lost 5 bases, and 8 bases had no gene match. This CDR3 is built from 14 residues. Here the CDR3 reads CASSPDRGVGEQYF. The CDR3 DNA sequence: TGTGCCAGCAGTCCTGACAGGGGGGTTGGCGAGCAGTACTTC.

This clone has just a few counts. The rearrangement joins TRBV30 to TRBJ2-3; 11 bases are a match to TRBD2. The CDR3 has 14 residues. The germline V gene has CDR1 GTSNPN and CDR2 SVGIG (reference sequence). J was trimmed by 2 bases and V by 5 bases; bases with no gene match: 3. The chain's CDR3 is CAWLAGGTTDTQYF. CDR3 sequence (DNA): TGTGCCTGGCTAGCGGGAGGCACCACAGATACGCAGTATTTT.

The rearrangement joins TRBV6-5 to TRBJ2-7, with 10 bases lining up with TRBD1. V gave up 5 bases and J gave up 3 bases; unmatched junction bases: 4. Germline V gives CDR1 MNHEY, CDR2 SVGAGI. The length of the CDR3 is 14 residues. The CDR3 nucleotides are TGTGCCAGCAGTCCCCGGGACAGGGGCTACGAGCAGTACTTC. Its translation is CASSPRDRGYEQYF.

V gene TRBV7-9 combines with J gene TRBJ1-1, with D maybe TRBD1 (5 bases). The V end was cut by 2 bases, the J end by 7 bases, with 17 bases between. This CDR3 comprises 15 residues. Germline values: CDR1 SEHNR, CDR2 FQNEAQ (reference sequence). This chain's CDR3 is CASSLFWPRGSEAFF. The CDR3 nucleotides read TGTGCCAGCAGCTTATTCTGGCCGCGGGGGAGTGAAGCTTTCTTT. Using reference TRBV7-9 and TRBJ1-1 for the parts outside the CDR3, the full variable domain is DTGVSQNPRHKITKRGQNVTFRCDPISEHNRLYWYRQTLGQGPEFLTYFQNEAQLEKSRLLSDRFSAERPKGSFSTLEIQRTEQGDSAMYLCASSLFWPRGSEAFFGQGTRLTVV.

V is TRBV27 and J is TRBJ2-1, with 7 nucleotides matching TRBD2. Germline assignment: CDR1 MNHEY and CDR2 SMNVEV (reference sequence). The CDR3 sequence is 15 residues long. The V gene end was trimmed by 3 bases and the J gene end by 5 bases; junction bases not matched to a gene: 7. The CDR3 DNA follows: TGTGCCAGCAGTTTCGGGACTACCCGGGACAATGAGCAGTTCTTC. Translating gives CASSFGTTRDNEQFF.

This chain joins TRBV28 and TRBJ1-3; D unclear. In germline, CDR1 is MDHEN, CDR2 SYDVKM. V was pared by 7 bases and J by 8 bases, with 21 bases between. The length of the CDR3 is 15 residues. CDR3 DNA sequence: TGTGCCAGCAATTCTGGCGGGCAGGACCGAGACACCATATATTTT. Translated: CASNSGGQDRDTIYF. The full variable domain, in which reference TRBV28 and TRBJ1-3 provide the parts outside the CDR3, is DVKVTQSSRYLVKRTGEKVFLECVQDMDHENMFWYRQDPGLGLRLIYFSYDVKMKEKGDIPEGYSVSREKKERFSLILESASTNQTSMYLCASNSGGQDRDTIYFGEGSWLTVV.